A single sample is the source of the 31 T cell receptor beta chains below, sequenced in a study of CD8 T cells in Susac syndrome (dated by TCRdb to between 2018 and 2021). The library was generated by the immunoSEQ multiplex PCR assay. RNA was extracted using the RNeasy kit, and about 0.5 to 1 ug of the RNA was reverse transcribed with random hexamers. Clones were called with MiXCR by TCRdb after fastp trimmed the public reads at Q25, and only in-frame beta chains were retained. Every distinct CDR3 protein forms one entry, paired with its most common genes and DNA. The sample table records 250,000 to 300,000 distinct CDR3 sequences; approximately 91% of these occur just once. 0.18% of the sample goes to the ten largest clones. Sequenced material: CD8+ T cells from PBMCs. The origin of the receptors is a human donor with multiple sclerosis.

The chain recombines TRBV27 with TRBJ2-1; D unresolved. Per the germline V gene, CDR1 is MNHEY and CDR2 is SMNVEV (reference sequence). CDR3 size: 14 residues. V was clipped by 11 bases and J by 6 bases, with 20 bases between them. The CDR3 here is CAVYSAENFNEQFF. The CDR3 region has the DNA TGTGCCGTATATTCGGCGGAGAATTTCAATGAGCAGTTCTTC.

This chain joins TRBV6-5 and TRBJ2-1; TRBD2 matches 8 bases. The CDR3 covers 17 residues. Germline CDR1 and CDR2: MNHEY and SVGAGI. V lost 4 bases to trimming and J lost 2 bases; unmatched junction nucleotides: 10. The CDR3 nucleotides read TGTGCCAGCAGTTCGACGGCCTCTAGCGGGCCCTACAATGAGCAGTTCTTC. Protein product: CASSSTASSGPYNEQFF.

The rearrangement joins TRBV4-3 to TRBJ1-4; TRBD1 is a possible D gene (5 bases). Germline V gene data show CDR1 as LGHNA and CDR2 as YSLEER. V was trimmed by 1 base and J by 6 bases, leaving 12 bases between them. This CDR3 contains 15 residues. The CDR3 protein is CASSQVGAADEKLFF. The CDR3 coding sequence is TGCGCCAGCAGCCAAGTTGGGGCTGCGGATGAAAAACTGTTTTTT.

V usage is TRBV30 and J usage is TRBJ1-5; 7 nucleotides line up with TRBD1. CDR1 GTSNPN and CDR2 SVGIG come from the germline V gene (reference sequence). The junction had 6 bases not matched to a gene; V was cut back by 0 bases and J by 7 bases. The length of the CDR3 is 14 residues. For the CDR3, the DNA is TGTGCCTGGAGTGTACTAAGGGGGCAACAGCCCCAGCATTTT. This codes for CAWSVLRGQQPQHF.

Here the CDR3 DNA reads TGTGCCAGCAGCACCTCCCATGAGCAGTTCTTC. Translated, it gives CASSTSHEQFF. The chain carries TRBV7-8 and TRBJ2-1; D is undetermined. Trimming shortened V by 5 bases and J by 8 bases, and 7 bases separated the two germline ends. Germline CDR1 SGHVS, CDR2 FQNEAQ. This CDR3 is built from 11 residues.

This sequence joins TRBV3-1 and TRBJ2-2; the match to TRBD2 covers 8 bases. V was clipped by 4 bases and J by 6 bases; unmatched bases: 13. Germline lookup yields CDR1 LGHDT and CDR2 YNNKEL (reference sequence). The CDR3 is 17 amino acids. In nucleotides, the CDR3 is TGTGCCAGCAGCCGCGTACGGACTAGCTTTTCTTCCGGGGAGCTGTTTTTT. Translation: CASSRVRTSFSSGELFF.

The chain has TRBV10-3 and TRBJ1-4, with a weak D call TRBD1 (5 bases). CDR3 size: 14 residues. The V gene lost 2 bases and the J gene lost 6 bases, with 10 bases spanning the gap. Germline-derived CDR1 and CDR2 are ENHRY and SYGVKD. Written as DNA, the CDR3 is TGTGCCATCAGTGAGCCCGGGACGTATGAAAAACTGTTTTTT. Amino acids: CAISEPGTYEKLFF.

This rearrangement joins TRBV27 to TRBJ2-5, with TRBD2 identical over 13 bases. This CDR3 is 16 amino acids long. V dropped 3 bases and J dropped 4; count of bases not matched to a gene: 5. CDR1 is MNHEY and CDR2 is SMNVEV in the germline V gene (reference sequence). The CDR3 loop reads CASSLLLAGGPETQYF. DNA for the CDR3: TGTGCCAGCAGTTTGTTACTAGCGGGAGGGCCAGAGACCCAGTACTTC.

The CDR3: CASSASGGIGEETQYF. CDR3 DNA sequence: TGTGCCAGCAGTGCTTCAGGGGGGATAGGGGAAGAGACCCAGTACTTC. This rearrangement joins TRBV27 to TRBJ2-5, with TRBD1 as a possible D gene (7 bases). The CDR3 sequence is 16 residues long. V was clipped by 5 bases and J by 3 bases, with 19 bases between them. The germline V gene encodes CDR1 MNHEY and CDR2 SMNVEV (reference sequence).

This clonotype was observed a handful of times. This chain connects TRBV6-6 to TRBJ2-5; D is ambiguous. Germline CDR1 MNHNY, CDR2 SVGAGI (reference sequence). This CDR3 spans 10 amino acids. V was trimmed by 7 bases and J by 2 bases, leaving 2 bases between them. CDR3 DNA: TGTGCCAGCAATCAAGAGACCCAGTACTTC. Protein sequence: CASNQETQYF.

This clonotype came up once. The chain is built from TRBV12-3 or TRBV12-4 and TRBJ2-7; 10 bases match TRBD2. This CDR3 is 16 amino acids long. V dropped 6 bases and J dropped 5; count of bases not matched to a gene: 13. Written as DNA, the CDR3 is TGTGCCAGCAGCATTTGGGGGAGCGGGGGGGCCGACGAGCAGTACTTC. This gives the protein CASSIWGSGGADEQYF.

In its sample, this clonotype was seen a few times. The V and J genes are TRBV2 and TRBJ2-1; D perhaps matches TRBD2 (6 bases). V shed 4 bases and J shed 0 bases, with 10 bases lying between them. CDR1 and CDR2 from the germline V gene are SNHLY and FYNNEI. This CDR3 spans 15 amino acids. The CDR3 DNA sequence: TGTGCCAGCAGTGGCGGGACTGACTCCTACAATGAGCAGTTCTTC. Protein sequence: CASSGGTDSYNEQFF. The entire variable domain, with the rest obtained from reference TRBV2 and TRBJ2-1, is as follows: EPEVTQTPSHQVTQMGQEVILRCVPISNHLYFYWYRQILGQKVEFLVSFYNNEISEKSEIFDDQFSVERPDGSNFTLKIRSTKLEDSAMYFCASSGGTDSYNEQFFGPGTRLTVL.

Here the CDR3 reads CASSLSGSRGEQYF. As DNA, the CDR3 is TGTGCCAGCAGTCTTAGCGGGAGTAGGGGCGAGCAGTACTTC. The chain employs TRBV7-8 and TRBJ2-7, with TRBD2 identical over 9 bases. CDR3 size: 14 residues. The germline V gene encodes CDR1 SGHVS and CDR2 FQNEAQ. V lost 6 bases and J lost 6; bases outside the gene matches: 9.

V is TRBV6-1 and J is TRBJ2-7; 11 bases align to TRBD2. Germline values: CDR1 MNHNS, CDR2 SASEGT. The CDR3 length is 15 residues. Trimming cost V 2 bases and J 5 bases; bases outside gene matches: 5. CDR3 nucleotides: TGTGCCAGCAGTGAAATAGCGGGAGGGCCAAACGAGCAGTACTTC. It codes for CASSEIAGGPNEQYF.

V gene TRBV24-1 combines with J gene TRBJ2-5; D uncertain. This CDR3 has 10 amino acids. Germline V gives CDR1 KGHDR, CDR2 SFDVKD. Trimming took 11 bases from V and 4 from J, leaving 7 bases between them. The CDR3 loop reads CANWRETQYF. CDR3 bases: TGTGCCAACTGGCGAGAGACCCAGTACTTC.

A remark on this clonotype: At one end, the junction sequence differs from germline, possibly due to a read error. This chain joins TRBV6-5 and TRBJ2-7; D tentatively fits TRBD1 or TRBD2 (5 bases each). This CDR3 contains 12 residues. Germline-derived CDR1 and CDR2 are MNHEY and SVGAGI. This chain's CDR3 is CASSYQSGPRHF. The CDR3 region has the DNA TGTGCCAGCAGTTACCAGTCGGGGCCCCGGCACTTC.

The CDR3 protein is CASSYPLLGELPYEQYF. In nucleotides, the CDR3 is TGTGCCAGCAGCTATCCCCTTCTGGGGGAGCTTCCCTACGAGCAGTACTTC. The chain combines TRBV7-9 with TRBJ2-7; D tentatively reads TRBD1 or TRBD2 (5 bases each). CDR3 length: 17 residues. Germline CDR1 reads SEHNR; CDR2 reads FQNEAQ (reference sequence). Deletions cut 4 bases from V and 2 bases from J, with 21 bases between.

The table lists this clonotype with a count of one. In DNA, the CDR3 is TGTGCCAGCAGCGGGCAGGGGGTAGATACTGAAGCTTTCTTT. Translating it yields CASSGQGVDTEAFF. V usage is TRBV9 and J usage is TRBJ1-1; 7 bases map to TRBD1. Germline values: CDR1 SGDLS, CDR2 YYNGEE. This CDR3 comprises 14 residues. V shed 3 bases and J 5 bases; nucleotides not matched to a gene: 7.

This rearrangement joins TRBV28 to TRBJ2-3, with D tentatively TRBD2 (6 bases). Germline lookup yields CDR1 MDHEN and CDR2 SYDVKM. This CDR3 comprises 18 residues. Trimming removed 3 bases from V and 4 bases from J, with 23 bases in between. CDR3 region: CASSFIPDWGVSSDTQYF. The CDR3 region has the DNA TGTGCCAGCAGTTTTATTCCGGACTGGGGGGTGAGCTCAGATACGCAGTATTTT.

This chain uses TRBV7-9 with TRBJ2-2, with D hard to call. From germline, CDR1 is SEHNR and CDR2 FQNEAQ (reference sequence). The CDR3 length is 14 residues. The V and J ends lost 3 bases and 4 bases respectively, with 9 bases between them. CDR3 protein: CASSFVPSTGELFF. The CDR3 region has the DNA TGTGCCAGCAGCTTTGTCCCGAGCACCGGGGAGCTGTTTTTT.

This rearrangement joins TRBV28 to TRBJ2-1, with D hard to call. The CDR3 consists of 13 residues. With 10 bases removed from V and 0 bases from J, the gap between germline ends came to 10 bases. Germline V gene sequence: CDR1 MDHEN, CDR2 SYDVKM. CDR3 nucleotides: TGTGCCACCGAGCGTATCTCCTACAATGAGCAGTTCTTC. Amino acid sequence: CATERISYNEQFF.

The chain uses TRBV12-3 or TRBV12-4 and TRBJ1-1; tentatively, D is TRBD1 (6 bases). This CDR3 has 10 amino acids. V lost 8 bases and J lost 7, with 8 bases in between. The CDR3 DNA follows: TGTGCCAGCGGGGACATTGAAGCTTTCTTT. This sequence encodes CASGDIEAFF.

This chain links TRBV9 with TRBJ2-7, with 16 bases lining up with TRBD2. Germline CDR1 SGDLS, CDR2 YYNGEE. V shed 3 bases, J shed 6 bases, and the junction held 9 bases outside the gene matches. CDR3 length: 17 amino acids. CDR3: CASSAGLAGGPLGEQYF. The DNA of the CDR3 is TGTGCCAGCAGCGCGGGACTAGCGGGAGGGCCATTGGGCGAGCAGTACTTC.

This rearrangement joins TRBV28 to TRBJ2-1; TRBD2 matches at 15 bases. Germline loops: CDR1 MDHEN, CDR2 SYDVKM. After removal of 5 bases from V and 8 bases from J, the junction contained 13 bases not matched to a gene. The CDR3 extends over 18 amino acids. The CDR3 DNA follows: TGTGCCAGCAGTGCGTTAGGACTAGCGGGAGGGCCTAGCGATGAGCAGTTCTTC. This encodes CASSALGLAGGPSDEQFF. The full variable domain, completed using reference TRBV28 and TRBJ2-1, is DVKVTQSSRYLVKRTGEKVFLECVQDMDHENMFWYRQDPGLGLRLIYFSYDVKMKEKGDIPEGYSVSREKKERFSLILESASTNQTSMYLCASSALGLAGGPSDEQFFGPGTRLTVL.

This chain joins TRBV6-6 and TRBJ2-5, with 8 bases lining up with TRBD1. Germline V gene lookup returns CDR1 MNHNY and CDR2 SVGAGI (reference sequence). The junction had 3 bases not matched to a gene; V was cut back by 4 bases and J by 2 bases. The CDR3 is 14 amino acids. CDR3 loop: CASSWTGTQETQYF. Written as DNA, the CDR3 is TGTGCCAGCAGTTGGACAGGGACTCAAGAGACCCAGTACTTC.

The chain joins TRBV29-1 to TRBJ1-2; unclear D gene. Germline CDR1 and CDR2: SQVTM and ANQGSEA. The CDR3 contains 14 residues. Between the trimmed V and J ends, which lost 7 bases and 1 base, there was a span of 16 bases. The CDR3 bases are TGCAGCGCACGAGTAGAACAGAGTAACTATGGCTACACCTTC. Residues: CSARVEQSNYGYTF. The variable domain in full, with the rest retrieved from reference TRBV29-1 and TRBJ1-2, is SAVISQKPSRDICQRGTSLTIQCQVDSQVTMMFWYRQQPGQSLTLIATANQGSEATYESGFVIDKFPISRPNLTFSTLTVSNMSPEDSSIYLCSARVEQSNYGYTFGSGTRLTVV.

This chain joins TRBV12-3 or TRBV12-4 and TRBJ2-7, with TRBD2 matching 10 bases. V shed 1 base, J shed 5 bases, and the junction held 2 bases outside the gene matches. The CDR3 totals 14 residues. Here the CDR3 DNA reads TGTGCCAGCAGTTTAGTGGGGACTAGCGACGAGCAGTACTTC. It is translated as CASSLVGTSDEQYF.

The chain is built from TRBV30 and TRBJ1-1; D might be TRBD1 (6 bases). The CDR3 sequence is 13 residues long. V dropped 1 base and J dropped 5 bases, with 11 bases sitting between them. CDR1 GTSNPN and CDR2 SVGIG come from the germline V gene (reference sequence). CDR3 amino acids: CAWSDGGRTEAFF. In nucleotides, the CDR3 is TGTGCCTGGAGTGACGGGGGCAGGACTGAAGCTTTCTTT.

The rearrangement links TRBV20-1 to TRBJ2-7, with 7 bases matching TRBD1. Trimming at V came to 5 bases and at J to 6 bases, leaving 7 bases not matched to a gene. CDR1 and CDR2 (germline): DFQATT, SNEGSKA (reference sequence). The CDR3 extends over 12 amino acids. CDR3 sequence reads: CSARDSSVEQYF. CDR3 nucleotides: TGCAGTGCTCGGGACAGCTCCGTCGAGCAGTACTTC.

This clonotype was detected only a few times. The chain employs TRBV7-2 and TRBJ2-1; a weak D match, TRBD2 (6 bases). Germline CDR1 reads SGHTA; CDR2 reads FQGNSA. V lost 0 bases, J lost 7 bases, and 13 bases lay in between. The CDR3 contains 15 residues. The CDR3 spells CASSLAGGTPNEQFF. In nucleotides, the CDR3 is TGTGCCAGCAGCTTAGCGGGGGGAACACCGAATGAGCAGTTCTTC.

As DNA, the CDR3 is TGTGCCATCGTCCCCTGGGGCAGGGGGCGCGAAGGAGGACAGTTGTCAGATACGCAGTATTTT. As protein: CAIVPWGRGREGGQLSDTQYF. The chain employs TRBV28 and TRBJ2-3; 8 bases are a match to TRBD1. The germline V gene encodes CDR1 MDHEN and CDR2 SYDVKM. There are 21 residues in the CDR3. J was trimmed by 4 bases and V by 10 bases; bases with no gene match: 31.